The clone carrying this T cell receptor (beta chain) was seen only a few times. Time point defined: newly diagnosed GD, antithyroid drugs for less than 3 months. The TCR library was made from RNA that had been extracted from PBMCs in TRIzol. The guidelines of the American Thyroid Association were the basis for diagnosing Graves' disease. Building of the TCR beta libraries involved iRepertoire HTBI primers and Arm-PCR of CDR3 regions. A single record per CDR3 protein comes from TCRdb applying MiXCR to the multiplex PCR reads. The sample gives around 450,000 distinct CDR3 sequences, 15% of which show up once; over 15% is in the top ten. The sample comes from a study of regulatory T cells in long-lasting Graves disease. The sample was also linked to a second study, of T cells in Graves' hyperthyroidism and ophthalmopathy.

This TCR derives from a woman aged 30 to 39 with Graves disease. The sample consisted of peripheral blood mononuclear cells (PBMCs), taken at new diagnosis, from a patient treated with antithyroid drugs.

The CDR3 DNA reads TGTGCCAGCAGTTTATGGGCCGGGACAGGGAATGAAAAACTGTTTTTT. The encoded protein is CASSLWAGTGNEKLFF. The V call is TRBV28, the J call TRBJ1-4, with 9 bases identical to TRBD1. CDR1 and CDR2 from the germline V gene are MDHEN and SYDVKM. This CDR3 contains 16 residues. V lost 0 bases, J lost 5 bases, and 4 bases stayed unmatched.